This T cell receptor beta chain was obtained from a study of human T cells and chemical hapten exposure. TCRdb analysed the RACE reads with MiXCR anew, one entry per CDR3 protein. The profile covers 85,000 to 100,000 distinct CDR3 sequences, with around 12% appearing a single time and 2% to 2.5% taken by the ten largest. The sample holds a few counts of this clonotype. Time point reported: patch test 1, 2 weeks after DPC sensitization. Treatment here: therapeutic diphenylcyclopropenone sensitization with weekly scalp DPC. The material was whole blood, obtained in connection with sensitization to the hapten diphenylcyclopropenone (DPC). The TCR originated in a woman aged 40 to 50 with alopecia areata. Some clones in this sample may be carry-over from other donors' samples.

The CDR3 DNA is TGTGCCAGCAGTTTCTTCAGGGGTCAGCCCCAGCATTTT. Translation gives CASSFFRGQPQHF. The chain combines TRBV6-5 with TRBJ1-5; weak D call: TRBD1 (6 bases). CDR1 and CDR2 (germline): MNHEY, SVGAGI. This CDR3 spans 13 amino acids. V lost 4 bases, J lost 6 bases, and 10 bases lay in between.